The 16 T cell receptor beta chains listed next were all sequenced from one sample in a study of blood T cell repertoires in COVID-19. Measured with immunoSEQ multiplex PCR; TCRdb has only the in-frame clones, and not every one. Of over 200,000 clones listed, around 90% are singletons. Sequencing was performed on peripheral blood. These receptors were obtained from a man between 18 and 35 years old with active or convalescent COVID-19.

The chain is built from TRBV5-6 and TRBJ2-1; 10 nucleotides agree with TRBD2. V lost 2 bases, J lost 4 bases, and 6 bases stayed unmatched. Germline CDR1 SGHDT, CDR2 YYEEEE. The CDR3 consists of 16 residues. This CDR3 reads CASSFRTSGVYNEQFF. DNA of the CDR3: TGTGCCAGCAGCTTCAGGACTAGCGGAGTTTACAATGAGCAGTTCTTC.

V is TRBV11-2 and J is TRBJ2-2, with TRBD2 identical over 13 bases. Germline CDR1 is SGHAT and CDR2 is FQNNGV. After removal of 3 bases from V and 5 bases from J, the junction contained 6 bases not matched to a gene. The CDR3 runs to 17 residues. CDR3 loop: CASSFGLAGVLTGELFF. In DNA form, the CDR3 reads TGTGCCAGCAGCTTCGGACTAGCGGGAGTGTTAACCGGGGAGCTGTTTTTT.

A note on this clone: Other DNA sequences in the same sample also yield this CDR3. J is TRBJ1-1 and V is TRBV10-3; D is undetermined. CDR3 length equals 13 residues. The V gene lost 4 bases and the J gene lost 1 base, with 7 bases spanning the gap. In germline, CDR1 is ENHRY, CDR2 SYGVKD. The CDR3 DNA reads TGTGCCATCAGTGGGGGAGGGAACACTGAAGCTTTCTTT. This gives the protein CAISGGGNTEAFF.

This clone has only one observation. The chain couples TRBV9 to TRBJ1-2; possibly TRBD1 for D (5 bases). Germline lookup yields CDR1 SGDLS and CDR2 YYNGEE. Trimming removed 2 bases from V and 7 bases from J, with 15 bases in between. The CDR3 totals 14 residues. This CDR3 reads CASSVSVGAPGYTF. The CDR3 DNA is TGTGCCAGCAGCGTTTCGGTAGGGGCGCCTGGCTACACCTTC. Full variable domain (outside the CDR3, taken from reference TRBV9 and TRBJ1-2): DSGVTQTPKHLITATGQRVTLRCSPRSGDLSVYWYQQSLDQGLQFLIQYYNGEERAKGNILERFSAQQFPDLHSELNLSSLELGDSALYFCASSVSVGAPGYTFGSGTRLTVV.

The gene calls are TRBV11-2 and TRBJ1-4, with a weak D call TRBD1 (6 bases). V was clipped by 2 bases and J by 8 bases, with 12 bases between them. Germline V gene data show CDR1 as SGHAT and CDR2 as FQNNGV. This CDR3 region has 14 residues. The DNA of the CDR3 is TGTGCCAGCAGCTTATCAGGGGCCAGGGAAAAACTGTTTTTT. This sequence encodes CASSLSGAREKLFF.

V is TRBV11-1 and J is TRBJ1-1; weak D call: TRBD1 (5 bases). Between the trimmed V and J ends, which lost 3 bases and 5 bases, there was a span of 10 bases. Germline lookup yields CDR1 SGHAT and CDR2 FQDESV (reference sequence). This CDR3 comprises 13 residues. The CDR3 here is CASSFRTNTEAFF. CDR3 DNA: TGTGCCAGCAGCTTCCGGACAAATACTGAAGCTTTCTTT.

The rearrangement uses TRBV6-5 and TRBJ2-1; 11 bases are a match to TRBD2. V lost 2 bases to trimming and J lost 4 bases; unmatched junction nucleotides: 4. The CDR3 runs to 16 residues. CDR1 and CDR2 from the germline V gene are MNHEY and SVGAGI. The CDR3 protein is CASSYTRLAGYNEQFF. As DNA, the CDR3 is TGTGCCAGCAGTTACACGCGACTAGCGGGATACAATGAGCAGTTCTTC.

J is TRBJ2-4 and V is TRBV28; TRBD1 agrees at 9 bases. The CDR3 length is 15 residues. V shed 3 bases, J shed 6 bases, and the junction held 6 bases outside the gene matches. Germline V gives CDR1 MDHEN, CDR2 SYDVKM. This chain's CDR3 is CASSFQPGQGNIQYF. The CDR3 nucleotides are TGTGCCAGCAGTTTTCAACCGGGACAGGGAAACATTCAGTACTTC.

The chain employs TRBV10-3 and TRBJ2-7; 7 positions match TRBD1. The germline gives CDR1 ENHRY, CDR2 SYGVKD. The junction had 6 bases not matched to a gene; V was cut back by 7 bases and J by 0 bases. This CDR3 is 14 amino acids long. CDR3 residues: CAIILRDSSYEQYF. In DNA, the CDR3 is TGTGCCATCATCCTTAGGGACAGCTCCTACGAGCAGTACTTC.

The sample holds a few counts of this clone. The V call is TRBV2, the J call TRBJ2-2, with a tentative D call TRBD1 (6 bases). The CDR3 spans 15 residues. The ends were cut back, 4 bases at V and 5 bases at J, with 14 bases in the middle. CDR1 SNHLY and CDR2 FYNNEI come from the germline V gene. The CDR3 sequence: CASSGTQGMTGELFF. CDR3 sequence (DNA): TGTGCCAGCAGTGGAACTCAGGGGATGACCGGGGAGCTGTTTTTT.

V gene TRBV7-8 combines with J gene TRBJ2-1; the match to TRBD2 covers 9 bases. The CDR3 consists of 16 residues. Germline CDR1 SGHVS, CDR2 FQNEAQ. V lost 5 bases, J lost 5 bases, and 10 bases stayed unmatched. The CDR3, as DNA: TGTGCCAGCAGCGACTTATTAGCGGGAGTTAACAATGAGCAGTTCTTC. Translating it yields CASSDLLAGVNNEQFF.

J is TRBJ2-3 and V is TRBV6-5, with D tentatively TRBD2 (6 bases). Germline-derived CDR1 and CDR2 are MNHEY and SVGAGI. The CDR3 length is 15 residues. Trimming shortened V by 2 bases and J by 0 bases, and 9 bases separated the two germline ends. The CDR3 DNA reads TGTGCCAGCAGTTACGCCGGGAGTAGCACAGATACGCAGTATTTT. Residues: CASSYAGSSTDTQYF.

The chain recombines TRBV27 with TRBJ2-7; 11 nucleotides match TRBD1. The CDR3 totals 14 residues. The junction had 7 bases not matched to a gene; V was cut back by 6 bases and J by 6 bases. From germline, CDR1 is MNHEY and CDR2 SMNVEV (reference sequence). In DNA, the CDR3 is TGTGCCAGCAGGGGATGGACAGGGGGCCTCGAGCAGTACTTC. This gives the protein CASRGWTGGLEQYF.

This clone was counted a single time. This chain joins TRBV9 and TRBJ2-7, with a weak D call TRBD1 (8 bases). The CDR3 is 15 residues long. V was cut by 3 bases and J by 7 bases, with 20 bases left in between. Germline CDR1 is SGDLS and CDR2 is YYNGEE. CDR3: CASSGAGDRWWEQYF. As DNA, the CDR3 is TGTGCCAGCAGCGGCGCGGGGGACAGGTGGTGGGAGCAGTACTTC.

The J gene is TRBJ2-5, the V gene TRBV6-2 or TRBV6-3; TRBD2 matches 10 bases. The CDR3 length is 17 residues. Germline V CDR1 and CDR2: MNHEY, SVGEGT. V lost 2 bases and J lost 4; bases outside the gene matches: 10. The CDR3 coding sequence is TGTGCCAGCAGTTACGGTTGGGTAGCGGGAGGTCTAGAGACCCAGTACTTC. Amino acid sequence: CASSYGWVAGGLETQYF.

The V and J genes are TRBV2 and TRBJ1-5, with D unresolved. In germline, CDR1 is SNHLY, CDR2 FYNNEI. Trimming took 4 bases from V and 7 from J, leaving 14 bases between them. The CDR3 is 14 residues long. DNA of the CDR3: TGTGCCAGCAGTGTTGAGGCAACGAGGCAGCCCCAGCATTTT. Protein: CASSVEATRQPQHF.